The 3 T cell receptor beta chains reported below all come from one sample, sequenced in a study of cytomegalovirus exposure and HLA in healthy donors. Assay: immunoSEQ multiplex PCR; the TCRdb copy retains only in-frame clones and omits some. This repertoire shows 68,000 or so clones, over 80% found once; its top ten account for around 3.2%. Sequenced input: PBMCs. The receptor source for this set is a man aged 18 to 29 in good health and CMV-seronegative.

The chain uses TRBV29-1 and TRBJ2-1, with D hard to call. Per germline, CDR1 SQVTM and CDR2 ANQGSEA. The CDR3 covers 12 residues. The germline V and J ends were trimmed by 4 bases and 7 bases, with 11 bases remaining between them. CDR3 loop: CSVGGHINEQFF. CDR3 nucleotide sequence: TGCAGCGTTGGAGGCCACATTAATGAGCAGTTCTTC.

This clone was observed a handful of times. The V and J genes are TRBV4-3 and TRBJ2-6; TRBD2 might be the D (5 bases). Germline lookup yields CDR1 LGHNA and CDR2 YSLEER. This CDR3 has 17 residues. V gave up 6 bases and J gave up 0 bases, with 15 bases separating them. The CDR3 sequence: CASSLSGYSSGANVLTF. As DNA, the CDR3 is TGCGCCAGCAGTCTCTCGGGATATAGCTCTGGGGCCAACGTCCTGACTTTC.

This chain links TRBV28 with TRBJ1-2, with D tentatively TRBD1 (5 bases). The CDR3 spans 13 residues. Between the trimmed V and J ends, which lost 2 bases and 2 bases, there was a span of 6 bases. The V gene's germline CDR1 is MDHEN and CDR2 SYDVKM. CDR3 in amino acids: CASSLPGNYGYTF. As DNA, the CDR3 is TGTGCCAGCAGTTTACCAGGGAACTATGGCTACACCTTC.